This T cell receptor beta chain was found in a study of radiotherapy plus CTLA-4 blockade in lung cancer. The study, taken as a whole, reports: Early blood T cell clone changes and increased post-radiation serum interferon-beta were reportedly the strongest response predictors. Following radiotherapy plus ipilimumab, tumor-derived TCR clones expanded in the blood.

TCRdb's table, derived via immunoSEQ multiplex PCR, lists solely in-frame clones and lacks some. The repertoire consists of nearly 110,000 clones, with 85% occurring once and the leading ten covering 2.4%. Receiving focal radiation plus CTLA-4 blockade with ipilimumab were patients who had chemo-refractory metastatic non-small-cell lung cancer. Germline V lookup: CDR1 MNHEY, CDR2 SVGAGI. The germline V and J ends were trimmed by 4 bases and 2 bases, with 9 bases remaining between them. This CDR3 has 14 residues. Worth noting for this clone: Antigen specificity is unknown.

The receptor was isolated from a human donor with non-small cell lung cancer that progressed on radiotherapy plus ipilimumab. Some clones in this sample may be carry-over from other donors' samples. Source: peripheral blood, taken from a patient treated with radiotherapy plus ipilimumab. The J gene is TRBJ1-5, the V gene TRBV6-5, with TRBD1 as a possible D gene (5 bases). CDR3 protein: CASSSGNGNQPQHF. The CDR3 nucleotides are TGTGCCAGCAGTTCAGGGAACGGCAATCAGCCCCAGCATTTT.